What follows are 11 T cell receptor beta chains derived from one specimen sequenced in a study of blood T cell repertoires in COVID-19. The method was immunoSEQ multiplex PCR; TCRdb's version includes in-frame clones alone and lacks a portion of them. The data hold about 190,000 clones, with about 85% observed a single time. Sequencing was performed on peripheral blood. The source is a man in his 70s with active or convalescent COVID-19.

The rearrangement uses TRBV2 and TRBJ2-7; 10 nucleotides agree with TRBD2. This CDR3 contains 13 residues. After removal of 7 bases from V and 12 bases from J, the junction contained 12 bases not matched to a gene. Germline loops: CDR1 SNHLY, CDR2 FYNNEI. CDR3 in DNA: TGTGCCAGCATGGCCAGCGGGAGGGCCCTCATGTACTTC. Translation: CASMASGRALMYF.

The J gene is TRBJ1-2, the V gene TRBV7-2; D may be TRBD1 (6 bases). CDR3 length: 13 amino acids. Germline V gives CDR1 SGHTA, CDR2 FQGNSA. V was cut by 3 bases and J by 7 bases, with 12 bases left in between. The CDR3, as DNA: TGTGCCAGCAGCTTGGCAGGGGTTGGTGGCTACACCTTC. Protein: CASSLAGVGGYTF.

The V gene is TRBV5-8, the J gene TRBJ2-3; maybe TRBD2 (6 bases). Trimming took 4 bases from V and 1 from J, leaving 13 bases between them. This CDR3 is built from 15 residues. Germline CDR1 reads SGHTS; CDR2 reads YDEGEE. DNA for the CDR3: TGTGCCAGCAGCGGGGGGATCCTCGGCACAGATACGCAGTATTTT. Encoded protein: CASSGGILGTDTQYF.

The CDR3 protein is CASSLGASGLVYNEQFF. The CDR3 DNA follows: TGCGCCAGCAGCTTGGGGGCTAGCGGGTTGGTATACAATGAGCAGTTCTTC. The rearrangement uses TRBV5-1 and TRBJ2-1; 8 bases are a match to TRBD2. CDR3 length: 17 amino acids. Germline CDR1 and CDR2: SGHRS and YFSETQ. Trimming cost V 0 bases and J 4 bases; bases outside gene matches: 9. Filled out from reference TRBV5-1 and TRBJ2-1, the complete variable domain reads KAGVTQTPRYLIKTRGQQVTLSCSPISGHRSVSWYQQTPGQGLQFLFEYFSETQRNKGNFPGRFSGRQFSNSRSEMNVSTLELGDSALYLCASSLGASGLVYNEQFFGPGTRLTVL.

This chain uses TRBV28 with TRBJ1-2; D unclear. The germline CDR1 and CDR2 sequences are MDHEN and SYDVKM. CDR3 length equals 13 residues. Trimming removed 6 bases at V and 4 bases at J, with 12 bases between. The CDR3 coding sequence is TGTGCCAGCAGCCCTGGGAGGACCTATGGCTACACCTTC. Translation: CASSPGRTYGYTF.

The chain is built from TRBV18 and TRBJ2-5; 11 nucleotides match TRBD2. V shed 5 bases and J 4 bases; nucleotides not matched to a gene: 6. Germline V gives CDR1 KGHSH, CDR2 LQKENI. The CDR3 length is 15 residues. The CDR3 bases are TGTGCCAGCTCAATCGGACTAGCGGGCGTAGAGACCCAGTACTTC. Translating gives CASSIGLAGVETQYF.

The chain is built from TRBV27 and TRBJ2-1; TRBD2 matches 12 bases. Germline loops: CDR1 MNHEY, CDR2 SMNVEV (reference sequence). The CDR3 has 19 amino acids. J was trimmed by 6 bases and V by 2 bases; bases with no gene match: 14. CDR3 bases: TGTGCCAGCAGTTTAAGAGGGACAGCGGGACTAGCGGGTTTCAATGAGCAGTTCTTC. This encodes CASSLRGTAGLAGFNEQFF.

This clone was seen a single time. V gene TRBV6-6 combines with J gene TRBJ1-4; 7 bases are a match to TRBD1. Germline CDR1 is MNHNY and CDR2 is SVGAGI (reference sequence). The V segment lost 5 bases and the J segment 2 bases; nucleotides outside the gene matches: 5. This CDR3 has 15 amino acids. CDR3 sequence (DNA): TGTGCCAGCAGTCCATACAGGGGCACTAATGAAAAACTGTTTTTT. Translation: CASSPYRGTNEKLFF.

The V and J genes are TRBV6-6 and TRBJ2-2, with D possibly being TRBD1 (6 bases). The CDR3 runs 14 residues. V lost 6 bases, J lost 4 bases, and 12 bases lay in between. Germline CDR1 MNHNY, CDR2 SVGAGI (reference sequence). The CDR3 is CASRKDRSTGELFF. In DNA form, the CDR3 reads TGTGCCAGCAGGAAGGACAGAAGCACCGGGGAGCTGTTTTTT.

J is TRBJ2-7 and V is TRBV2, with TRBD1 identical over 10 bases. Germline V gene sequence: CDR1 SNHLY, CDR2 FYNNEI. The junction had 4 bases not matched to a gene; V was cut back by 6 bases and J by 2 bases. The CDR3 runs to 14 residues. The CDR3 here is CASSLDRGPYEQYF. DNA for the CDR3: TGTGCCAGCAGCTTAGACAGGGGGCCCTACGAGCAGTACTTC. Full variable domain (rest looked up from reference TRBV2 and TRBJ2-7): EPEVTQTPSHQVTQMGQEVILRCVPISNHLYFYWYRQILGQKVEFLVSFYNNEISEKSEIFDDQFSVERPDGSNFTLKIRSTKLEDSAMYFCASSLDRGPYEQYFGPGTRLTVT.

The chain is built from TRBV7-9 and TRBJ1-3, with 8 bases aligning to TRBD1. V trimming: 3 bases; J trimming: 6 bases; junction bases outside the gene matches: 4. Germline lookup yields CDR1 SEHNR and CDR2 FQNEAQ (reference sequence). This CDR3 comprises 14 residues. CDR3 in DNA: TGTGCCAGCAGCTTGGACAGGGCAGAAAACACCATATATTTT. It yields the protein CASSLDRAENTIYF. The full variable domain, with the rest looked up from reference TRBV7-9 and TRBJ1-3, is DTGVSQNPRHKITKRGQNVTFRCDPISEHNRLYWYRQTLGQGPEFLTYFQNEAQLEKSRLLSDRFSAERPKGSFSTLEIQRTEQGDSAMYLCASSLDRAENTIYFGEGSWLTVV.